Below, 4 T cell receptor beta chains from the same sample are listed, as sequenced in a study of radiotherapy plus CTLA-4 blockade in lung cancer. Sequencing used immunoSEQ multiplex PCR; TCRdb keeps in-frame clones, though not all of them. The sample lists just under 60,000 clones, 70% to 85% seen once, with 3.5% to 4.5% in the top ten. The sequencing here drew on peripheral blood, taken from a patient treated with radiotherapy plus ipilimumab. These receptors originate from a human donor with non-small cell lung cancer who had a partial response to radiotherapy plus ipilimumab.

The V gene is TRBV6-5, the J gene TRBJ2-1; D may be TRBD1 (5 bases). V lost 2 bases, J lost 1 base, and 9 bases lay in between. Germline V CDR1 and CDR2: MNHEY, SVGAGI. The CDR3 loop spans 15 amino acids. The CDR3 protein is CASSYRGSSYNEQFF. CDR3 coding DNA: TGTGCCAGCAGTTACAGGGGTTCTTCCTACAATGAGCAGTTCTTC.

CDR3 protein: CASSLGRTNTEAFF. In DNA form, the CDR3 reads TGTGCCAGCAGCTTGGGGAGAACTAACACTGAAGCTTTCTTT. V and J are TRBV5-4 and TRBJ1-1; D is unclear. V lost 0 bases, J lost 2 bases, and 8 bases lay in between. The CDR3 runs to 14 residues. Germline V gene lookup returns CDR1 SGHNT and CDR2 YYREEE (reference sequence).

This clone has a single count. The chain links TRBV7-3 to TRBJ2-1; unclear D gene. Trimming stripped 5 bases from V and 5 bases from J, with 7 bases between. CDR1 and CDR2 (germline): SGHTA, FQGTGA. The CDR3 loop spans 12 amino acids. CDR3 sequence (DNA): TGTGCCAGCAGCCCTAGTGACAATGAGCAGTTCTTC. It codes for CASSPSDNEQFF. Combining the CDR3 with reference TRBV7-3 and TRBJ2-1 gives the whole variable domain GAGVSQTPSNKVTEKGKYVELRCDPISGHTALYWYRQSLGQGPEFLIYFQGTGAADDSGLPNDRFFAVRPEGSVSTLKIQRTERGDSAVYLCASSPSDNEQFFGPGTRLTVL.

The chain joins TRBV5-1 to TRBJ2-1; D could derive from TRBD1 or TRBD2 (6 bases each). The CDR3 is 12 amino acids. V lost 4 bases and J lost 9, with 11 bases in between. Germline V gene lookup returns CDR1 SGHRS and CDR2 YFSETQ. CDR3 sequence (DNA): TGCGCCAGCAGCCTGGAGGGGGTTGAGCAGTTCTTC. Amino acids: CASSLEGVEQFF. Complete variable domain (other parts from reference TRBV5-1 and TRBJ2-1): KAGVTQTPRYLIKTRGQQVTLSCSPISGHRSVSWYQQTPGQGLQFLFEYFSETQRNKGNFPGRFSGRQFSNSRSEMNVSTLELGDSALYLCASSLEGVEQFFGPGTRLTVL.